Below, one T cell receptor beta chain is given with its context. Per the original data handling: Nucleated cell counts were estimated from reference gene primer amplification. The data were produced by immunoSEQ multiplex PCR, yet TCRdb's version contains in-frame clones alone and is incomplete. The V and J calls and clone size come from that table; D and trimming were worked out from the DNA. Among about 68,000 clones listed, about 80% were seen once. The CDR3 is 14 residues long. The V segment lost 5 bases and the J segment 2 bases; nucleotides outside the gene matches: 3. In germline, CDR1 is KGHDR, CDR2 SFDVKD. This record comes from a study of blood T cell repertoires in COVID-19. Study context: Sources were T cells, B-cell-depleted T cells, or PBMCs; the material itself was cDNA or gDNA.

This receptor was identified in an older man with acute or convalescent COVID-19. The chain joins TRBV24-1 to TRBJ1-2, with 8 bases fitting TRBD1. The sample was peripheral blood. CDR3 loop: CATSARTGNYGYTF. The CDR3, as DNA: TGTGCCACCAGTGCTAGGACAGGGAACTATGGCTACACCTTC.